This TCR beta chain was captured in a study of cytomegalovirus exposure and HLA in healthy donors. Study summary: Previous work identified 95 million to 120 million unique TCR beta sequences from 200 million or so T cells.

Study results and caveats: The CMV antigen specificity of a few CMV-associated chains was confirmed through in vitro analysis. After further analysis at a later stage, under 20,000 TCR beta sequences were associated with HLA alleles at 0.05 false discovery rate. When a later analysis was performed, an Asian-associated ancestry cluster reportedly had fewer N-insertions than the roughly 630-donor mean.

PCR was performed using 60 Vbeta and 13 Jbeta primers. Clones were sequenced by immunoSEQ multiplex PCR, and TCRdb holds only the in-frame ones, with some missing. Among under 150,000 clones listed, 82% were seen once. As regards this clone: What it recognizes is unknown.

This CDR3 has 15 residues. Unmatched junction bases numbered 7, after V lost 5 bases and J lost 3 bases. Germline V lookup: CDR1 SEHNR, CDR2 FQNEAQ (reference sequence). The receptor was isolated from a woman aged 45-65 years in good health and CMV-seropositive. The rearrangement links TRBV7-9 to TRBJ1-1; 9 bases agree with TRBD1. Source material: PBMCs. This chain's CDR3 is CASSPGQGIYTEAFF. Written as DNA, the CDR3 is TGTGCCAGCAGCCCCGGACAGGGGATATACACTGAAGCTTTCTTT. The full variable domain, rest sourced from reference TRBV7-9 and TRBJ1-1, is DTGVSQNPRHKITKRGQNVTFRCDPISEHNRLYWYRQTLGQGPEFLTYFQNEAQLEKSRLLSDRFSAERPKGSFSTLEIQRTEQGDSAMYLCASSPGQGIYTEAFFGQGTRLTVV.